These 2 T cell receptor beta chains share one sample of origin, sequenced in a study of T cell responses to AZD1222 COVID-19 vaccine. Method: immunoSEQ multiplex PCR; TCRdb's copy keeps in-frame clones and lacks some. The top ten clones hold approximately 5% of a sample with roughly 100,000 clones, roughly nine tenths of them seen once. The sample consisted of peripheral blood, taken on day 0 of AZD1222 vaccination. These receptors originate from an adult in good health.

Worth noting for this clone: The sample has other DNA sequences that encode this CDR3 too. The gene calls are TRBV19 and TRBJ1-2, with D perhaps matching TRBD1 (5 bases). Trimming removed 4 bases at V and 3 bases at J, with 6 bases between. CDR1 LNHDA and CDR2 SQIVND come from the germline V gene (reference sequence). The CDR3 length is 12 residues. The CDR3 loop reads CASSRGDYGYTF. Written as DNA, the CDR3 is TGTGCCAGTAGTAGGGGCGACTATGGCTACACCTTC.

This clone was counted between two and nine times. The genes are TRBV2 and TRBJ1-1; D ambiguous. Trimming left V 6 bases short and J 6 bases short, with 17 bases between. The CDR3 is 14 residues long. Germline CDR1 is SNHLY and CDR2 is FYNNEI. The CDR3 region is CASRLQAGSSEAFF. Written as DNA, the CDR3 is TGTGCCAGCAGACTGCAGGCAGGAAGTTCTGAAGCTTTCTTT.